Described below is a single T cell receptor beta chain sequence and its context. At one boundary the junction diverges from the germline segment, which might be a read error. This specimen belongs to a study of T cells in Graves' hyperthyroidism and ophthalmopathy. As for the study in general: The initial diagnosis was the point when peripheral blood was collected, ahead of any treatment.

Per germline, CDR1 SGHKS and CDR2 YYEKEE (reference sequence). The CDR3 contains 17 residues. Regions amplified from RNA transcripts were the TCR beta CDR3 regions. HTBI primers were the set used in a first-round RT-PCR of the TCR CDR3. TCRdb re-derived calls from the multiplex PCR reads in MiXCR, one entry per CDR3 protein. The data show approximately 870,000 distinct CDR3 sequences, roughly 40% seen once. V usage is TRBV5-5 and J usage is TRBJ1-1; D not resolved. Sequenced material: blood. This TCR was sampled from a man in his late teens or twenties with Graves' hyperthyroidism. The CDR3 spells CASSFAPSGRVGSEAFF. In DNA, the CDR3 is TGCGCCAGCAGCTTCGCACCTAGCGGGAGGGTAGGTTCTGAAGCTTTCTTT.